This T cell receptor beta chain originates from a study of T-cell reconstitution after alpha-beta-depleted transplantation in children. General study findings and limits: Several patients had high TCRbeta diversity at day 60; it came from surviving recipient T cells and thymic progenitors.

The CDR3 is made up of 13 amino acids. The ends were cut back, 7 bases at V and 0 bases at J, with 11 bases in the middle. Germline CDR1 DFQATT, CDR2 SNEGSKA (reference sequence). The TCRbeta library was prepared with unique molecular identifiers. TCRdb re-called the PCR reads through MiXCR, storing one row per CDR3 protein. The sample has hundreds of thousands of distinct CDR3 sequences, around 13% seen once. This clonotype was seen more than once but under ten times. Its matching antigen is unknown. V usage is TRBV20-1 and J usage is TRBJ2-3; D call uncertain. This sample comprised PBMCs, mostly from graft donor cells, obtained 360 days after TCRalphabeta/CD19-depleted stem cell transplant. The receptor's source is a male patient between 10 and 17 years old who had a stem cell transplant for acute myeloid leukemia, so the T cells may come from the graft donor. CDR3 coding DNA: TGCAGTGAAGTCGCATCTAGCACAGATACGCAGTATTTT. It specifies CSEVASSTDTQYF.